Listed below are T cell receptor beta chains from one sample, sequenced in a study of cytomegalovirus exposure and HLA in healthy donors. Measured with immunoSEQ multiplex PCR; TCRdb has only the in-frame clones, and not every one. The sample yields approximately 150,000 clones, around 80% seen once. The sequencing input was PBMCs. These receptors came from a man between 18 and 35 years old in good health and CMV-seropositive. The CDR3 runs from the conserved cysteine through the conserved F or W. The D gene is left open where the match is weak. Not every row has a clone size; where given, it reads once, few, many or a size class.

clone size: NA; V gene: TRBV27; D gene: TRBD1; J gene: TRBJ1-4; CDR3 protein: CASSLSWDSNEKLFF; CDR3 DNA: TGTGCCAGCAGTTTATCATGGGACAGTAATGAAAAACTGTTTTTT
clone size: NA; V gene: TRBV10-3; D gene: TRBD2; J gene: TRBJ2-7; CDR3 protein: CAIMGTSGRASYEQYF; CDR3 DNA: TGTGCCATCATGGGGACTAGCGGGAGGGCGTCCTACGAGCAGTACTTC
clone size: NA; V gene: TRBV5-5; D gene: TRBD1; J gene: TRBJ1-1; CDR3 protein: CASSRQGDRAFF; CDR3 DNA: TGTGCCAGCAGTCGACAGGGGGATCGAGCTTTCTTT
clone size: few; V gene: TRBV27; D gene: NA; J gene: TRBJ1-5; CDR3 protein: CASSLGREQPQHF; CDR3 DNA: TGTGCCAGCAGCCTTGGGAGGGAACAGCCCCAGCATTTT
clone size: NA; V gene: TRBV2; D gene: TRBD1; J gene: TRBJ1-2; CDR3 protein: CASSEGTGGHYGYTF; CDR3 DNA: TGTGCCAGCAGTGAAGGGACAGGGGGACACTATGGCTACACCTTC
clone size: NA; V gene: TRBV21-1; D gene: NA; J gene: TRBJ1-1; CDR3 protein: CASTSSDRAYLNTEAFF; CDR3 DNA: TGTGCCAGCACCTCCTCGGACAGGGCCTATTTGAACACTGAAGCTTTCTTT
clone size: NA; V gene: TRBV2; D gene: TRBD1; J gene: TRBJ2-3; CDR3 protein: CASSGRDRVTDTQYF; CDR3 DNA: TGTGCCAGCAGTGGCCGGGACAGGGTCACAGATACGCAGTATTTT
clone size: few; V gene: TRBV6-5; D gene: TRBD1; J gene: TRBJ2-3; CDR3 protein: CASRRQGGTDTQYF; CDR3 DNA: TGTGCCAGCAGACGACAGGGAGGCACAGATACGCAGTATTTT
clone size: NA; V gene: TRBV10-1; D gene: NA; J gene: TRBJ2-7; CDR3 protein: CASSESTRGEQYF; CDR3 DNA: TGCGCCAGCAGTGAGTCGACCAGGGGCGAGCAGTACTTC
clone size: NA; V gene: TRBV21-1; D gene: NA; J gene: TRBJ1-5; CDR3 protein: CASIRSYQPQHF; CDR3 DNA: TGTGCCAGCATACGCAGTTATCAGCCCCAGCATTTT
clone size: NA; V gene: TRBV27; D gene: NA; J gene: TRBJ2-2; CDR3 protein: CASTYLQNTGELFF; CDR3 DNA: TGTGCCAGCACCTACCTTCAGAACACCGGGGAGCTGTTTTTT
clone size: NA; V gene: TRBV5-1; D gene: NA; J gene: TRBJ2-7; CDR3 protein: CASSLDGLTYEQYF; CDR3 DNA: TGCGCCAGCAGCCTCGACGGACTGACCTACGAGCAGTACTTC
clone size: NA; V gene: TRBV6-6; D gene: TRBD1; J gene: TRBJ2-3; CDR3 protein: CASSKDRGSTDTQYF; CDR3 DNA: TGTGCCAGCAGCAAGGACAGGGGGAGCACAGATACGCAGTATTTT
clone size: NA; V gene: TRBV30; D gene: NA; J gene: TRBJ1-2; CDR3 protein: CAWITGNGYTF; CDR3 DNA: TGTGCCTGGATAACCGGGAATGGCTACACCTTC
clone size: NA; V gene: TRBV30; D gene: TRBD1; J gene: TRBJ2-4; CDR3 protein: CAWRGRQGFGLAKNIQYF; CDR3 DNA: TGTGCCTGGAGGGGGAGACAGGGGTTTGGCCTAGCCAAAAACATTCAGTACTTC
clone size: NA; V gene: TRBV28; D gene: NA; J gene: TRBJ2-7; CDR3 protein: CASSGGYGTSYEQYF; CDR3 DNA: TGTGCCAGCTCCGGCGGGTACGGGACTTCCTACGAGCAGTACTTC
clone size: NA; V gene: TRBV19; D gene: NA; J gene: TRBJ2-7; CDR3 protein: CASSIEATGDYEQYF; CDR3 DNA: TGTGCCAGTAGTATAGAAGCTACGGGGGACTACGAGCAGTACTTC
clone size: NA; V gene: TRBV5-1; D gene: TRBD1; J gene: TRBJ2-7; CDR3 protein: CASSLGRTGDEQYF; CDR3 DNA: TGCGCCAGCAGCTTGGGTCGGACAGGGGACGAGCAGTACTTC
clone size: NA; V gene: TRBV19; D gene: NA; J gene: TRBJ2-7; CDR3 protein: CASSRGDSSYEQYF; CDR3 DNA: TGTGCCAGTAGTAGGGGGGACAGCTCCTACGAGCAGTACTTC
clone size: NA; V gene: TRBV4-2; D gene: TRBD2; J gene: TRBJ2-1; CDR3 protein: CASSQVGTRGVNEQFF; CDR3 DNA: TGTGCCAGCAGCCAAGTCGGGACTAGGGGAGTCAATGAGCAGTTCTTC
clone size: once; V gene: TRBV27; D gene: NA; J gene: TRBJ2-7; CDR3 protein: CASSPGTFYEQYF; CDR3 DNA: TGTGCCAGCAGTCCCGGGACATTCTACGAGCAGTACTTC
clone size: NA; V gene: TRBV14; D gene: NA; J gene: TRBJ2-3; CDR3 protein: CASSQDNSRTDTQYF; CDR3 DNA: TGTGCCAGCAGCCAAGATAACAGCCGCACAGATACGCAGTATTTT
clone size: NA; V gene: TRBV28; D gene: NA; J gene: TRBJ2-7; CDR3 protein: CASGPRASYEQYF; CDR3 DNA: TGTGCCAGCGGCCCCAGGGCCAGCTACGAGCAGTACTTC
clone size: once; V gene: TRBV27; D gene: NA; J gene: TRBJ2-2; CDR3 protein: CASSLSRGGGTGELFF; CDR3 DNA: TGTGCCAGCAGTTTATCTAGGGGAGGTGGGACCGGGGAGCTGTTTTTT
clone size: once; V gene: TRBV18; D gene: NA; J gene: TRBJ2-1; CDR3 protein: CASSPLDGSYNEQFF; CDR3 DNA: TGTGCCAGCTCACCCCTTGACGGGTCCTACAATGAGCAGTTCTTC
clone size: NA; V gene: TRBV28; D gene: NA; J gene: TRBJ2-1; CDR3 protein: CASSLPGQYNEQFF; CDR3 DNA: TGTGCCAGCAGTTTACCCGGACAGTACAATGAGCAGTTCTTC
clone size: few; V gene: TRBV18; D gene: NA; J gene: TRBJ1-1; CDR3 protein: CASSPSVGRGGNTEAFF; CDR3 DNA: TGTGCCAGCTCACCATCGGTTGGTAGGGGCGGGAACACTGAAGCTTTCTTT
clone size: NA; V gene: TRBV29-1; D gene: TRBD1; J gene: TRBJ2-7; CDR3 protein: CSVAGQGEWDEQYF; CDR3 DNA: TGCAGCGTTGCGGGACAGGGAGAGTGGGACGAGCAGTACTTC
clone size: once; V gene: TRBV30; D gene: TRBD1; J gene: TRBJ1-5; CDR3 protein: CASSGQSNQPQHF; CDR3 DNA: TGTGCCTCCTCGGGACAGAGCAATCAGCCCCAGCATTTT
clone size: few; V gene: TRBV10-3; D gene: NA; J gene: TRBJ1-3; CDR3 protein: CAISGVPLLAGNTIYF; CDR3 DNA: TGTGCCATCAGTGGAGTACCGTTATTGGCTGGAAACACCATATATTTT
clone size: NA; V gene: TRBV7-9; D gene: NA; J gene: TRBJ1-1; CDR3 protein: CASSLLRGEAFF; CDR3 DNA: TGTGCCAGCAGCTTACTACGGGGTGAAGCTTTCTTT
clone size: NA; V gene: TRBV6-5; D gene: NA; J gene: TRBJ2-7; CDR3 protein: CASSSRRGAYEQYF; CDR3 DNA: TGTGCCAGCAGTTCCAGGAGGGGTGCCTACGAGCAGTACTTC
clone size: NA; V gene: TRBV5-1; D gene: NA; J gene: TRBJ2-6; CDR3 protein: CASSLGSSGANVLTF; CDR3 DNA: TGCGCCAGCAGCTTGGGGAGCTCTGGGGCCAACGTCCTGACTTTC
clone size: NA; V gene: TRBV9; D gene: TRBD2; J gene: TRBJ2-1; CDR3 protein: CASSVGLAGVGNEQFF; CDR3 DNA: TGTGCCAGCAGCGTAGGTCTAGCGGGAGTGGGGAATGAGCAGTTCTTC
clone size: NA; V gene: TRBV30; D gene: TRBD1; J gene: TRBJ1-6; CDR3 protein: CAWTGTGSTYNSPLHF; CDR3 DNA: TGTGCCTGGACCGGGACAGGGTCTACCTATAATTCACCCCTCCACTTT
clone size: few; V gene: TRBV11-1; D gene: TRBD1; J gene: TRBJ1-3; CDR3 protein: CASSLGQPVSGNTIYF; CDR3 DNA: TGTGCCAGCAGCCTGGGACAGCCCGTCTCTGGAAACACCATATATTTT
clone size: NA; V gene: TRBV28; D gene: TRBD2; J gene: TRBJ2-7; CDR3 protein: CASSPGFGGTYEQYF; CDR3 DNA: TGTGCCAGCAGCCCAGGTTTCGGGGGGACTTACGAGCAGTACTTC
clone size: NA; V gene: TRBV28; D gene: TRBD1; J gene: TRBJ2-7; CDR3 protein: CASRPGQPIYEQYF; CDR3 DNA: TGTGCCAGCAGACCGGGACAGCCCATTTACGAGCAGTACTTC
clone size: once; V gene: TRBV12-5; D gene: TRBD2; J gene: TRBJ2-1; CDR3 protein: CASAPGLAGLWEQFF; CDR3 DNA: TGTGCTAGTGCCCCGGGGCTAGCGGGACTGTGGGAGCAGTTCTTC
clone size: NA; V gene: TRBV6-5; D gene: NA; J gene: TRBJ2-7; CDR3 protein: CASSYQGHNYEQYF; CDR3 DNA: TGTGCCAGCAGTTACCAAGGACATAACTACGAGCAGTACTTC
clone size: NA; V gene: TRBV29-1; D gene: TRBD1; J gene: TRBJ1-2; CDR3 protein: CSAGQGLNPYGYTF; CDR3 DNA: TGCAGCGCTGGACAGGGCCTAAACCCCTATGGCTACACCTTC
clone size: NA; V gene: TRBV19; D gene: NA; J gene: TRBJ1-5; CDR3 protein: CASSNSRADNQPQHF; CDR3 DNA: TGTGCCAGTAGTAATTCCAGGGCAGACAATCAGCCCCAGCATTTT
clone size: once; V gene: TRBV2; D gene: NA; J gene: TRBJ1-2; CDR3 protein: CASRGATYYGYTF; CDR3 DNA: TGTGCCAGCAGGGGGGCCACCTACTATGGCTACACCTTC
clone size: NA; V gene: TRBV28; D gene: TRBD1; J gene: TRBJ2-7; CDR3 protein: CASSFGDTGQVYEQYF; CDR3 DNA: TGTGCCAGCAGTTTTGGAGACACGGGACAGGTCTACGAGCAGTACTTC
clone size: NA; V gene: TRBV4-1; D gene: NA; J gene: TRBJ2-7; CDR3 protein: CASSPGLSDEQYF; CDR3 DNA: TGCGCCAGCAGCCCAGGACTATCAGACGAGCAGTACTTC
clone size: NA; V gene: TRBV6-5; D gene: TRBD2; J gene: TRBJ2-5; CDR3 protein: CATGGLAVQETQYF; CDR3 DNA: TGTGCCACCGGGGGACTAGCGGTGCAAGAGACCCAGTACTTC
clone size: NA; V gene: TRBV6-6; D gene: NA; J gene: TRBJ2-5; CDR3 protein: CASSYSGRSLETQYF; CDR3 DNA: TGTGCCAGCAGTTACTCTGGGAGGTCGCTAGAGACCCAGTACTTC
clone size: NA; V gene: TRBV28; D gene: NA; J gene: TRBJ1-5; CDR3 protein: CASSLRGIGWGQPQHF; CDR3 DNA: TGTGCCAGCAGTTTACGGGGGATTGGGTGGGGTCAGCCCCAGCATTTT
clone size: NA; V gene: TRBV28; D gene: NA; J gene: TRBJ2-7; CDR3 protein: CASSLYPSGTGMSYEQYF; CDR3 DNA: TGTGCCAGCAGTTTATACCCCAGCGGAACAGGGATGTCCTACGAGCAGTACTTC
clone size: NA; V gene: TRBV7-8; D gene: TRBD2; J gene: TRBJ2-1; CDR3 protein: CASSLGGSGVEREQFF; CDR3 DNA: TGTGCCAGCAGCTTAGGGGGAAGCGGGGTAGAGAGGGAGCAGTTCTTC
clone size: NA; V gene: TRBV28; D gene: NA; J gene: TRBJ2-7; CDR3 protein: CASSLQGGIEQYF; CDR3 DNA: TGTGCCAGCAGTTTGCAGGGCGGGATCGAGCAGTACTTC
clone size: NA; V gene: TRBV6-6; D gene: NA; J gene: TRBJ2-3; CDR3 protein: CAAKRGITDTQYF; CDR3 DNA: TGTGCCGCTAAGCGCGGGATCACAGATACGCAGTATTTT
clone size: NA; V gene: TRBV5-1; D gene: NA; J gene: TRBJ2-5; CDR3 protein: CASSLQAEETQYF; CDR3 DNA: TGCGCCAGCAGCTTGCAGGCAGAAGAGACCCAGTACTTC
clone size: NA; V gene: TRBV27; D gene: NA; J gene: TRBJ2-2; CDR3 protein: CASSLGAGAVTGELFF; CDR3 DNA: TGTGCCAGCAGTTTAGGGGCAGGGGCTGTCACCGGGGAGCTGTTTTTT
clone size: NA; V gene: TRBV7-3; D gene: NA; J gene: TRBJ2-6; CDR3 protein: CASSPHRGGSGANVLTF; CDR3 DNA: TGTGCCAGCAGCCCCCACAGGGGGGGTAGTGGGGCCAACGTCCTGACTTTC